This T cell receptor beta chain derives from a study of response to subunit inactivated influenza vaccine. Study results and limitations: After each seasonal influenza vaccination, few new T cells are recruited, the authors suggested.

Looked up from germline, CDR1 is SGHRS and CDR2 is YFSETQ. V was pared by 3 bases and J by 2 bases, with 16 bases between. There are 16 residues in the CDR3. There are many counts of this clonotype. Antigen specificity is unknown. TCRdb re-derived calls from the RT-PCR reads in MiXCR, one entry per CDR3 protein. The sample contains about 500,000 distinct CDR3 sequences, more than 15% of which appear only once. The chain is built from TRBV5-1 and TRBJ2-3, with D perhaps matching TRBD2 (6 bases). The source material was CD4+ T cells sorted from PBMCs, sampled less than 25 months after vaccination. The origin of this receptor is a man between 45 and 75 years old who received an inactivated influenza vaccine. CDR3 sequence: CASSSSLAGTTDTQYF. CDR3 DNA sequence: TGCGCCAGCAGCTCCTCCTTGGCGGGGACCACAGATACGCAGTATTTT.